This T cell receptor (beta chain) was sequenced during a study of T cells after somatic rescue of genetic block. The V gene lost 0 bases and the J gene lost 8 bases, with 5 bases spanning the gap. Germline V gives CDR1 MNHEY, CDR2 SVGAGI. The CDR3 length is 13 residues. Generated by immunoSEQ multiplex PCR, the TCRdb table keeps only in-frame clones and is missing some. Of 11,000 to 15,000 clones in the sample, about 71% were seen once. Sequences were obtained from peripheral blood mononuclear cells (PBMCs). This chain joins TRBV6-5 and TRBJ1-6; D remains unclear. The TCR comes from a boy younger than 18. The DNA of the CDR3 is TGTGCCAGCAGTTACTCCGGGGATTCACCCCTCCACTTT. It yields the protein CASSYSGDSPLHF.